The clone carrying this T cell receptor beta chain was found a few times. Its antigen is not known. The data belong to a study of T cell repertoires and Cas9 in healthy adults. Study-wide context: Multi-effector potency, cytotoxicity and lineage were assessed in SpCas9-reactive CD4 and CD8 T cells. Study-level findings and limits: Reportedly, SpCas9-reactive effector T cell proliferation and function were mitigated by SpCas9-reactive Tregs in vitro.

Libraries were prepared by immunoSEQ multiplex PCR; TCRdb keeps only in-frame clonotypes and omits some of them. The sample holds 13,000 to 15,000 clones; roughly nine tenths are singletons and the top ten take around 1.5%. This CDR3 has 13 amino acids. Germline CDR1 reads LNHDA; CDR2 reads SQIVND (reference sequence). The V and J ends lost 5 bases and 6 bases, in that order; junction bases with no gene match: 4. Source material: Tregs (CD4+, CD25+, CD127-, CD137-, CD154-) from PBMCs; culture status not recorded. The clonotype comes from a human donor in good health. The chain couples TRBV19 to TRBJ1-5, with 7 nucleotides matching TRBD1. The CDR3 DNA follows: TGTGCCAGTAGTGTCGACAGGGTTCAGCCCCAGCATTTT. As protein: CASSVDRVQPQHF.